This TCR beta chain originates from a study of neurological immune-mediated disorders (dated by TCRdb to between 2019 and 2020). General notes on the study: Using UMI-based sequencing, the study compared peripheral blood TCR-beta repertoires from patients with HTLV-I-associated myelopathy (HAM/TSP), patients with multiple sclerosis, and healthy controls. Longitudinal samples, technical triplicates and paired sorted CD4+ and CD8+ T-cell subsets, alongside PBMC samples, were included among the 106 TCR-beta libraries. The cohort included about 66 subjects: about 15 with HAM/TSP, around 34 with multiple sclerosis, and roughly 20 healthy controls.

cDNA was synthesized by template-switch 5'RACE using a primer carrying a 10-nucleotide random unique molecular identifier by which each TCR transcript was tagged. Every sequencing run yielded over 180 million TCR-beta sequences covering 15-18 subjects. The RNeasy kit was used for extraction of total RNA. Using the KAPA Real-time Library Amplification kit, TCR-beta VDJ regions were amplified with primers for the TCR constant region and the 5'RACE anchor. Sample indexes and Illumina adaptors were added in a first PCR, after which library yield was increased in a second PCR. After Ampure bead purification, the TCR product of roughly 650 bp was size-selected on a 2% E-gel SizeSelection system. Library quality was checked on a Bioanalyzer, concentration was measured with Qubit, and libraries were quantified with the Kapa Library Quantification kit before pooling. Paired-end 2 x 150 bp sequencing of the libraries was performed on an Illumina HiSeq 2500. To increase sequence diversity, about 23-30% phiX was spiked into each library pool. The paper's data handling went like this. The UMI-based MiGEC pipeline processed quality-filtered reads and removed over 85% of raw TCR sequences during error correction. VDJ genes were aligned to IMGT germline references, and each clonotype was defined by a unique CDR3 amino acid sequence together with V-J genes. VDJtools evaluated clonal expansion, Shannon diversity and CDR3 relatedness (CalcPairwiseDistances, ClusterSamples); CLCbio workbench built phylogenetic trees. Clones with at least 8 unique UMIs were defined as expanded, with this threshold being based on coefficient-of-variation modelling across technical triplicates. TCRdb reanalyzed the raw reads on its own, using fastp at Q25 for trimming and MiXCR for clone calling, and kept in-frame beta chains. Every distinct CDR3 protein forms one entry, paired with its most common genes and DNA. V and J calls and clone size were set by TCRdb, not the authors. This sample lists some 21,000 distinct CDR3 sequences; approximately 6.2% were detected once. Less than 50% of the sample goes to the ten largest clones.

Study-wide findings and limitations: Expanded clones from different subjects shared no identical CDR3 amino acid sequences, which suggests that TCR-beta repertoires were private in all groups. The highest TCR clonal expansion was observed in HAM/TSP patients, whereas the lowest was observed in MS patients, even when compared with healthy controls.

This clonotype occurred a few times. The antigen it recognizes is unknown. No much larger clonotype is one base removed from it; base qualities were not supplied. Healthy controls were blood bank volunteers in Maryland, USA. For the sorted-subset TCR libraries, the starting material was about 1 million sorted CD4+ or CD8+ T cells. PBMCs were separated from peripheral blood using Ficoll-Hypaque density gradient centrifugation and then cryopreserved in liquid nitrogen. The study also sequenced paired sorted CD4+ and CD8+ subsets from healthy controls, HAM/TSP patients and MS patients. The source material was CD8+ T cells from blood. The TCR was taken from a man between 18 and 29 years old in good health.

The CDR3 in this case is CASSRTILSYEQYF. The DNA sequence is TGTGCCAGCAGCAGGACAATTCTCTCCTACGAGCAGTACTTC. The receptor chain draws on TRBV7-9 and TRBJ2-7; matching of 5 bases hints at TRBD1 as the D gene. The CDR3 goes from the cysteine to the phenylalanine over 14 residues. The entry retains the CDR3 DNA only, 42 bases that are in frame from base 1. V loses 5 bases of germline sequence and J loses 0 bases, and the interval between the two ends is 11 bases. The germline V gene encodes CDR1 SEHNR and CDR2 FQNEAQ (reference sequence).